This T cell receptor beta chain was observed in a study of cytomegalovirus exposure and HLA in healthy donors. With 60 Vbeta and 13 Jbeta primers, the PCR was carried out. The protocol was immunoSEQ multiplex PCR, while the TCRdb copy is restricted to in-frame clones and leaves out a portion. This repertoire shows 250,000 or so clones, 85% to 90% found once; its top ten account for 1.3%. V gave up 5 bases and J gave up 4 bases, with 17 bases separating them. Germline CDR1 SGHTA, CDR2 FQGNSA. The CDR3 is 15 amino acids. The sample taken for sequencing was PBMCs. The receptor comes from a human donor in good health. V gene TRBV7-2 combines with J gene TRBJ2-5; D not certain. Here the CDR3 DNA reads TGTGCCAGCAGCCACTCCCCCCCTGTTCGAGAGACCCAGTACTTC. Residues: CASSHSPPVRETQYF. The complete variable domain, with remaining parts taken from reference TRBV7-2 and TRBJ2-5, reads GAGVSQSPSNKVTEKGKDVELRCDPISGHTALYWYRQSLGQGLEFLIYFQGNSAPDKSGLPSDRFSAERTGGSVSTLTIQRTQQEDSAVYLCASSHSPPVRETQYFGPGTRLLVL.